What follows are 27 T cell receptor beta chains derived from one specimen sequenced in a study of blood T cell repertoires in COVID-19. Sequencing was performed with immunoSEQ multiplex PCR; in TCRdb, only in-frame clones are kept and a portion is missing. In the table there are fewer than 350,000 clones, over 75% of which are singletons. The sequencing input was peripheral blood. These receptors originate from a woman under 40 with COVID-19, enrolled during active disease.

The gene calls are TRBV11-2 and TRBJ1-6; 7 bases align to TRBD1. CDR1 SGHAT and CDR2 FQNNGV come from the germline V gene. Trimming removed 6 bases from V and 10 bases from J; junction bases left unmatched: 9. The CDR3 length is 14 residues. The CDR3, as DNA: TGTGCCAGCAGTCAAAACAGGGGTAAATCACCCCTCCACTTT. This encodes CASSQNRGKSPLHF.

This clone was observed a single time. CDR3: CASGQGNYGYTF. The CDR3 coding sequence is TGCGCCAGCGGGCAGGGGAACTATGGCTACACCTTC. The chain uses TRBV5-1 and TRBJ1-2; TRBD1 is a possible D gene (6 bases). CDR1 is SGHRS and CDR2 is YFSETQ in the germline V gene. The length of the CDR3 is 12 residues. V gave up 7 bases and J gave up 2 bases, with 9 bases separating them. The variable domain in full, completed from reference TRBV5-1 and TRBJ1-2, reads KAGVTQTPRYLIKTRGQQVTLSCSPISGHRSVSWYQQTPGQGLQFLFEYFSETQRNKGNFPGRFSGRQFSNSRSEMNVSTLELGDSALYLCASGQGNYGYTFGSGTRLTVV.

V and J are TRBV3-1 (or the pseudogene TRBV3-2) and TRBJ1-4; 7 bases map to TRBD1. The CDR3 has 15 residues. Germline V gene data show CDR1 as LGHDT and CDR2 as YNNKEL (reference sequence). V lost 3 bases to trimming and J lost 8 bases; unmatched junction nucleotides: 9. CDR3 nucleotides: TGTGCCAGCAGCCACACCCGGGACAGAGGAGAAAAACTGTTTTTT. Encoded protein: CASSHTRDRGEKLFF.

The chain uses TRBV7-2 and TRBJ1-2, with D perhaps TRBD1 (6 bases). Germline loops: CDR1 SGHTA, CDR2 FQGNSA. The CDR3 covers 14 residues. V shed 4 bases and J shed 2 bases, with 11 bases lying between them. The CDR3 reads CASSSTGTNYGYTF. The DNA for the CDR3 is TGTGCCAGCAGCTCCACAGGGACGAACTATGGCTACACCTTC.

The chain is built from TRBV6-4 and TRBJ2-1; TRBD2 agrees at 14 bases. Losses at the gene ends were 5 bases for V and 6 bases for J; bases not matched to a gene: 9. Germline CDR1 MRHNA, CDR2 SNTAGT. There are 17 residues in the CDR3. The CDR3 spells CASSPGLAGEGGNEQFF. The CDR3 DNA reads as TGTGCCAGCAGTCCGGGACTAGCGGGAGAAGGCGGCAATGAGCAGTTCTTC.

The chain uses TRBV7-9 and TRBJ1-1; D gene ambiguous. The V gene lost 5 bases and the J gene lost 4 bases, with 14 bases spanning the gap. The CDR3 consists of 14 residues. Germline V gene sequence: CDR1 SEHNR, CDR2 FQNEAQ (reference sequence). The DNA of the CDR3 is TGTGCCAGCAGCCGAGAAACGGTCGGCACTGAAGCTTTCTTT. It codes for CASSRETVGTEAFF.

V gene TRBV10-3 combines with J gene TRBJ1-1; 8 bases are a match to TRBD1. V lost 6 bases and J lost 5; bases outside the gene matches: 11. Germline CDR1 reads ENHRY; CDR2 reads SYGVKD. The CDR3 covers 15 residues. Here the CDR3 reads CAIRVSTGEYTEAFF. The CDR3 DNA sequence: TGTGCCATCAGGGTGTCGACAGGGGAATATACTGAAGCTTTCTTT.

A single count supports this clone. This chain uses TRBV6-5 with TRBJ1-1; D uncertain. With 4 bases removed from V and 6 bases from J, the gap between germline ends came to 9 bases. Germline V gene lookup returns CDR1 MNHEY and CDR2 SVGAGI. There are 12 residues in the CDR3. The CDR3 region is CASSSPGAEAFF. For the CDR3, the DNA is TGTGCCAGCAGTTCCCCCGGGGCTGAAGCTTTCTTT.

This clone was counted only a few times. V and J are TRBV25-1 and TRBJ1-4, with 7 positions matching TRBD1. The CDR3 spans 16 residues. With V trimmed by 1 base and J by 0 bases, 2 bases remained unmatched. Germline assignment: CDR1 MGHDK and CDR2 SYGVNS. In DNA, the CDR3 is TGTGCCAGCAGTGAATGGACAGGTGCAACTAATGAAAAACTGTTTTTT. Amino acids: CASSEWTGATNEKLFF.

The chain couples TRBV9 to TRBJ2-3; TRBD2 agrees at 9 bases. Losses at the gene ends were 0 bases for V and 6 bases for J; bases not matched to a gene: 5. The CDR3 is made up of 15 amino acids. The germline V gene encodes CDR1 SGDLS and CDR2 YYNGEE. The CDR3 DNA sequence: TGTGCCAGCAGCGTAGCTGGCGGGAGGGCGGATACGCAGTATTTT. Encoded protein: CASSVAGGRADTQYF.

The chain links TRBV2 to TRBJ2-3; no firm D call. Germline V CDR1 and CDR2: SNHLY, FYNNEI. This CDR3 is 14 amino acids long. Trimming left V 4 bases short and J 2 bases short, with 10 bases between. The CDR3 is CASSAIDTTDTQYF. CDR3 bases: TGTGCCAGCAGTGCAATAGACACCACAGATACGCAGTATTTT.

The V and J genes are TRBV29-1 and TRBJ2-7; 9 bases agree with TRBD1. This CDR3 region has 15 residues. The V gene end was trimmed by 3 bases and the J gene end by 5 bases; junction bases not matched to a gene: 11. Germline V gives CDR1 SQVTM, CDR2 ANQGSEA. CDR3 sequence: CSVDGTGQGFNEQYF. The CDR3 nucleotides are TGCAGCGTTGATGGCACCGGACAGGGGTTCAACGAGCAGTACTTC.

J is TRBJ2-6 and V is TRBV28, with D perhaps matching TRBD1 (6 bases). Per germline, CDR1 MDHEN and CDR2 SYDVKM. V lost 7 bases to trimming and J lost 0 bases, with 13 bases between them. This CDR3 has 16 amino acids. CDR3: CASTRTVPSGANVLTF. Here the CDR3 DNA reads TGTGCCAGCACCCGGACAGTTCCCTCTGGGGCCAACGTCCTGACTTTC.

CDR3: CASSTGAGAYNEQFF. Here the CDR3 DNA reads TGTGCCAGCAGCACGGGGGCGGGAGCCTACAATGAGCAGTTCTTC. The chain combines TRBV7-6 with TRBJ2-1; a weak D match, TRBD2 (7 bases). Germline V CDR1 and CDR2: SGHVS, FNYEAQ. V lost 5 bases to trimming and J lost 2 bases, with 13 bases between them. The CDR3 contains 15 residues.

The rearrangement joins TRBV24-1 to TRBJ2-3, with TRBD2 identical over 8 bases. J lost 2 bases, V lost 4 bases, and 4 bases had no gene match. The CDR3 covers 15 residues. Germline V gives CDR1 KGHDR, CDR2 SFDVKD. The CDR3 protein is CATSEPGRATDTQYF. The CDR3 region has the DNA TGTGCCACCAGTGAGCCCGGGAGGGCCACAGATACGCAGTATTTT.

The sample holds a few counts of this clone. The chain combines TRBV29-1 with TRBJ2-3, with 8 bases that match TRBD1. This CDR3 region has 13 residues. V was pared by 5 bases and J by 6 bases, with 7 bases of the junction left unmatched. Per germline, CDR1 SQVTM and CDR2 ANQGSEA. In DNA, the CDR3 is TGCAGCGTTAATCCAGGGGGCGCGGATACGCAGTATTTT. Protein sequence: CSVNPGGADTQYF.

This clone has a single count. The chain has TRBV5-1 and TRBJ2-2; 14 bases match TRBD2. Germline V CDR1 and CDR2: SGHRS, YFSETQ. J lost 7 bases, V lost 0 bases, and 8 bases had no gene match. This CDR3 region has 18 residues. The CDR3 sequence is CASSLGPTSGRDIGELFF. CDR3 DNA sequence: TGCGCCAGCAGCTTGGGCCCGACTAGCGGGAGGGATATCGGGGAGCTGTTTTTT.

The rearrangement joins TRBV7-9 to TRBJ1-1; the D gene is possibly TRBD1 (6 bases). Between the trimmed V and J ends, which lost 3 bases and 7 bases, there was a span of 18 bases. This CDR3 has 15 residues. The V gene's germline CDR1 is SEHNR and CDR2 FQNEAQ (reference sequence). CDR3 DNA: TGTGCCAGCAGCTTCATTAGGACAGCCGTTAATGAAGCTTTCTTT. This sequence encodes CASSFIRTAVNEAFF.

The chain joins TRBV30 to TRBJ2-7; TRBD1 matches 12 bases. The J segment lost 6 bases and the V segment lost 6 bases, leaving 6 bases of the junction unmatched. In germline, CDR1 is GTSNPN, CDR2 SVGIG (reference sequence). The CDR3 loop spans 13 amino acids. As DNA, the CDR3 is TGTGCCTGTCCGGGACAGGGGGCGAGCGAGCAGTACTTC. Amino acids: CACPGQGASEQYF.

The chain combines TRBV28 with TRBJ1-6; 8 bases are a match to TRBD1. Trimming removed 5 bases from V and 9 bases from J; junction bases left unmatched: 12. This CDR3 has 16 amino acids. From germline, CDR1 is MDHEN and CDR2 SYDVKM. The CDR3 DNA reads TGTGCCAGCAGTACCTGGACAGGGATGGGTGGTTCACCCCTCCACTTT. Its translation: CASSTWTGMGGSPLHF. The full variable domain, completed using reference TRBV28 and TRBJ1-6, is DVKVTQSSRYLVKRTGEKVFLECVQDMDHENMFWYRQDPGLGLRLIYFSYDVKMKEKGDIPEGYSVSREKKERFSLILESASTNQTSMYLCASSTWTGMGGSPLHFGNGTRLTVT.

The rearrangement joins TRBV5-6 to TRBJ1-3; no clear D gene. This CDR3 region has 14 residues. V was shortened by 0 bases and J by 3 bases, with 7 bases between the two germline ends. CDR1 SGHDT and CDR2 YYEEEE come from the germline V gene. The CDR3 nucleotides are TGTGCCAGCAGCTTGGGGAGGCGTGGAAACACCATATATTTT. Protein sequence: CASSLGRRGNTIYF.

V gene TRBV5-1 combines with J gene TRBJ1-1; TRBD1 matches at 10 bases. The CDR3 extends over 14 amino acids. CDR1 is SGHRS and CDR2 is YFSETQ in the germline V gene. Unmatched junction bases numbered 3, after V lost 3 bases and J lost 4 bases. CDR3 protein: CASSSWTGGTEAFF. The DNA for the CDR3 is TGCGCCAGCAGCTCATGGACAGGGGGCACTGAAGCTTTCTTT.

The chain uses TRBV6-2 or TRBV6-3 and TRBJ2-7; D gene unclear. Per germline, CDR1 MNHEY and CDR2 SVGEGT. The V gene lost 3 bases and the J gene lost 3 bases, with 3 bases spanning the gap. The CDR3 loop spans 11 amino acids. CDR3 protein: CASSYYYEQYF. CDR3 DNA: TGTGCCAGCAGTTATTACTACGAGCAGTACTTC.

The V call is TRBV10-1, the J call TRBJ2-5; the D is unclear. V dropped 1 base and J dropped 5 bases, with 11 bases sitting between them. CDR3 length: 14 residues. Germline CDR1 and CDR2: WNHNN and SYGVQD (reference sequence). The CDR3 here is CASSEYTSTETQYF. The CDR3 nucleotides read TGCGCCAGCAGTGAGTACACAAGTACCGAGACCCAGTACTTC.

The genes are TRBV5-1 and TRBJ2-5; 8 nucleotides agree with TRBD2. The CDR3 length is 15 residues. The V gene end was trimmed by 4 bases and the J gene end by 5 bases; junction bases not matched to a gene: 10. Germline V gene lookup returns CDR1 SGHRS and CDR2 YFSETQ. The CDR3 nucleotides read TGCGCCAGCAGCGCGGGGGGAAGCCCCGGGGAGACCCAGTACTTC. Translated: CASSAGGSPGETQYF.

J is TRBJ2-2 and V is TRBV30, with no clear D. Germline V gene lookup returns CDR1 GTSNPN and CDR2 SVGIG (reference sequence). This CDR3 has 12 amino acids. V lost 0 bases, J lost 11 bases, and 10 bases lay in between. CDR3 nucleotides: TGTGCCTGGAGTGTACGGCGGCCTGAGCTGTTTTTT. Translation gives CAWSVRRPELFF.

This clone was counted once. This CDR3 is CSAGNSNQPQHF. The CDR3 DNA follows: TGCAGCGCCGGGAATAGCAATCAGCCCCAGCATTTT. The gene calls are TRBV29-1 and TRBJ1-5; D remains unclear. CDR3 length equals 12 residues. The germline V gene has CDR1 SQVTM and CDR2 ANQGSEA. V lost 7 bases, J lost 0 bases, and 7 bases lay in between.